This T cell receptor (beta chain) was captured by sequencing in a study of CD8 T cells in Susac syndrome. The study, taken as a whole, reports: As the study acknowledged, the number of individuals in its TCR sequencing and HLA analysis was relatively small.

V shed 3 bases and J shed 3 bases, with 11 bases lying between them. The CDR3 has 14 amino acids. Germline values: CDR1 MNHEY, CDR2 SMNVEV (reference sequence). Reverse transcription used 0.5 to 1 ug RNA and random hexamers. Across 54 Vbeta and 13 Jbeta, immunoSEQ multiplex PCR amplified TCR beta CDR3. TCRdb called the immunoSEQ multiplex PCR reads again in MiXCR, with one record for every CDR3 protein. The sample lists roughly 67,000 distinct CDR3 sequences, about 95% occurring once. High-throughput TCR beta sequencing covered peripheral CD8+ and CD4+ T cells. TEMRA cells were FACS-enriched, with CD8+ and CD4+ T cells isolated negatively. This clonotype appeared a single time. The antigen is undetermined.

The gene calls are TRBV27 and TRBJ1-2; weak D call: TRBD1 (6 bases). The TCR sequence derives from a human donor with multiple sclerosis. Sequencing was carried out using CD8+ T cells from PBMCs. CDR3 coding DNA: TGTGCCAGCAGTTTTGCACAGGGCGACTATGGCTACACCTTC. Translating gives CASSFAQGDYGYTF.